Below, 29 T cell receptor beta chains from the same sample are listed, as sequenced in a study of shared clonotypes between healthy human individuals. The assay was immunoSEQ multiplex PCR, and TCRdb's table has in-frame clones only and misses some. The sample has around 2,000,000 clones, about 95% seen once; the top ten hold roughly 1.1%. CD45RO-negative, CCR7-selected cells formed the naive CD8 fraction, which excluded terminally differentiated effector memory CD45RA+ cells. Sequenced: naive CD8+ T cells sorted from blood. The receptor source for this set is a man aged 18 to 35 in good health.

In DNA form, the CDR3 reads TGTGCCACCAGCAGTGGACATTTCTCCTACAATGAGCAGTTCTTC. Translation gives CATSSGHFSYNEQFF. The chain uses TRBV15 and TRBJ2-1, with a tentative D call TRBD1 (5 bases). Germline V gene data show CDR1 as LNHNV and CDR2 as YYDKDF (reference sequence). V was clipped by 3 bases and J by 0 bases, with 9 bases between them. The CDR3 contains 15 residues.

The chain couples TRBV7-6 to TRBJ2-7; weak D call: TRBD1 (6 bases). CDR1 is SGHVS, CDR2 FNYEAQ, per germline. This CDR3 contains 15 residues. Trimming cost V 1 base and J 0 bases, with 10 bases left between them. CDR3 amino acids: CASSLGPDSSYEQYF. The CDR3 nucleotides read TGTGCCAGCAGCTTAGGACCGGACAGCTCCTACGAGCAGTACTTC.

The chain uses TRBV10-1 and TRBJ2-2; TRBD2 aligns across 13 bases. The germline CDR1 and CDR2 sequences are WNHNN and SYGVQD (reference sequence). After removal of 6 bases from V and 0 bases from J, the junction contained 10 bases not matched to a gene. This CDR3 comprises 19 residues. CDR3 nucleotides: TGCGCCAGCAGCCCCACCAGACTAGCGGGGGGCACGAACACCGGGGAGCTGTTTTTT. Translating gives CASSPTRLAGGTNTGELFF.

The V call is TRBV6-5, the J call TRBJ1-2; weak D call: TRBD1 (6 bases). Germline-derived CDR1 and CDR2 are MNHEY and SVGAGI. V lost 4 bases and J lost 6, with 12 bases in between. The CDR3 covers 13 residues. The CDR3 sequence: CASSSTGFDGYTF. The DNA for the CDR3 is TGTGCCAGCAGTTCCACAGGGTTCGATGGCTACACCTTC.

CDR3 amino acids: CASSLEFDEQFF. The CDR3, as DNA: TGTGCCAGCAGCTTAGAATTTGATGAGCAGTTCTTC. The J gene is TRBJ2-1, the V gene TRBV7-9; D is undetermined. The CDR3 has 12 residues. CDR1 and CDR2 from the germline V gene are SEHNR and FQNEAQ (reference sequence). The V and J ends lost 1 base and 8 bases respectively, with 6 bases between them.

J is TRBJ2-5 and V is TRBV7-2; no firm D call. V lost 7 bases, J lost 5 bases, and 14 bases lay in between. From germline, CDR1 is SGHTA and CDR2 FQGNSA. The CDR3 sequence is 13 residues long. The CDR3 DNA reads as TGTGCCAGCAAACACGGTGAGGAGGAGACCCAGTACTTC. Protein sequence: CASKHGEEETQYF.

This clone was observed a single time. The CDR3 sequence is CASSGTPGNEQFF. In nucleotides, the CDR3 is TGTGCCAGTAGCGGGACCCCGGGTAATGAGCAGTTCTTC. The chain carries TRBV19 and TRBJ2-1; either TRBD1 or TRBD2 may supply D (5 bases each). The germline V gene has CDR1 LNHDA and CDR2 SQIVND (reference sequence). This CDR3 has 13 amino acids. With 6 bases removed from V and 7 bases from J, the gap between germline ends came to 13 bases.

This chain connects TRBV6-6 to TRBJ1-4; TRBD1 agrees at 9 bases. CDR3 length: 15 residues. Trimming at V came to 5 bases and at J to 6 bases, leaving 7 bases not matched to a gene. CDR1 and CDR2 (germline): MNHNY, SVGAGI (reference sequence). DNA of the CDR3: TGTGCCAGCAGTCTCACAGGGGGCGCGTATGAAAAACTGTTTTTT. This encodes CASSLTGGAYEKLFF.

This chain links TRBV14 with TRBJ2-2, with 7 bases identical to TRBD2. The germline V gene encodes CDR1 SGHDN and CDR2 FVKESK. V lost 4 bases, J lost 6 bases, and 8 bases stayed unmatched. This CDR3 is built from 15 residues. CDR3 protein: CASSPVGGDPGELFF. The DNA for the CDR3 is TGTGCCAGCAGCCCTGTGGGGGGGGACCCCGGGGAGCTGTTTTTT. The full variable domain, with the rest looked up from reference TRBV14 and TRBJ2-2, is EAGVTQFPSHSVIEKGQTVTLRCDPISGHDNLYWYRRVMGKEIKFLLHFVKESKQDESGMPNNRFLAERTGGTYSTLKVQPAELEDSGVYFCASSPVGGDPGELFFGEGSRLTVL.

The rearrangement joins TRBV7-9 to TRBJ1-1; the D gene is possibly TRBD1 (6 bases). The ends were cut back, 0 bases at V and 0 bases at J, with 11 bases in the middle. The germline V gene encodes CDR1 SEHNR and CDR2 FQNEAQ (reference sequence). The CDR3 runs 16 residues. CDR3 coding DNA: TGTGCCAGCAGCTTAGCACCCAGGGGAGTGAACACTGAAGCTTTCTTT. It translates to CASSLAPRGVNTEAFF.

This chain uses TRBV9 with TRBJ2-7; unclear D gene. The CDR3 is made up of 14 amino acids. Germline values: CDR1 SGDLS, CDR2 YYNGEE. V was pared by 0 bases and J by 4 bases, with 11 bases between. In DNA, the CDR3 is TGTGCCAGCAGCGTAGATTCAACGTCTTACGAGCAGTACTTC. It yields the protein CASSVDSTSYEQYF.

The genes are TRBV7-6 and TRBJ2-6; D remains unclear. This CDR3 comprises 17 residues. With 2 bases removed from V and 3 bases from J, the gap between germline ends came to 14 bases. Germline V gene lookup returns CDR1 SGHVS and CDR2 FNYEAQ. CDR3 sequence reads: CASSLFPEGYGANVLTF. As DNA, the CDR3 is TGTGCCAGCAGCTTATTCCCGGAAGGATATGGGGCCAACGTCCTGACTTTC. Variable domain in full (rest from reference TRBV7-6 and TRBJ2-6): GAGVSQSPRYKVTKRGQDVALRCDPISGHVSLYWYRQALGQGPEFLTYFNYEAQQDKSGLPNDRFSAERPEGSISTLTIQRTEQRDSAMYRCASSLFPEGYGANVLTFGAGSRLTVL.

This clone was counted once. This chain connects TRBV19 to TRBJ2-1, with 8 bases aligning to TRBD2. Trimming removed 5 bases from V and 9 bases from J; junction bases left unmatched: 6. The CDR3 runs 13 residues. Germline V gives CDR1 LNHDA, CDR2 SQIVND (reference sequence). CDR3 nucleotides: TGTGCCAGTAGTCCGGGACTAGAGCTTGAGCAGTTCTTC. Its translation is CASSPGLELEQFF.

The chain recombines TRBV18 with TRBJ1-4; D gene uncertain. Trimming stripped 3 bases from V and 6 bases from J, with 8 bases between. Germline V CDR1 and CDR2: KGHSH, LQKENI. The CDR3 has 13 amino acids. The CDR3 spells CASSPEEDEKLFF. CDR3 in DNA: TGTGCCAGCTCACCTGAGGAGGATGAAAAACTGTTTTTT.

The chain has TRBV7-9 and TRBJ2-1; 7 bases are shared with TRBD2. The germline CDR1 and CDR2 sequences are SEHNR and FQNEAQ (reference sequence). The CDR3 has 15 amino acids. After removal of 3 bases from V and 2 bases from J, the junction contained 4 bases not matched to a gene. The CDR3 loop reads CASSFQRGAYNEQFF. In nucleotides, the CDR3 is TGTGCCAGCAGCTTCCAGCGGGGAGCCTACAATGAGCAGTTCTTC. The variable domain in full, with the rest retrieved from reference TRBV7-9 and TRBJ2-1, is DTGVSQNPRHKITKRGQNVTFRCDPISEHNRLYWYRQTLGQGPEFLTYFQNEAQLEKSRLLSDRFSAERPKGSFSTLEIQRTEQGDSAMYLCASSFQRGAYNEQFFGPGTRLTVL.

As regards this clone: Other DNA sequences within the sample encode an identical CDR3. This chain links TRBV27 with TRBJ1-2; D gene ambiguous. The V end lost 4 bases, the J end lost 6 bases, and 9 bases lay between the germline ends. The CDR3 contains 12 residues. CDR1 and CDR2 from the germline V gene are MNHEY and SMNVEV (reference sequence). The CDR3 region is CASSSTGNGYTF. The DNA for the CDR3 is TGTGCCAGCAGTTCTACCGGAAATGGCTACACCTTC.

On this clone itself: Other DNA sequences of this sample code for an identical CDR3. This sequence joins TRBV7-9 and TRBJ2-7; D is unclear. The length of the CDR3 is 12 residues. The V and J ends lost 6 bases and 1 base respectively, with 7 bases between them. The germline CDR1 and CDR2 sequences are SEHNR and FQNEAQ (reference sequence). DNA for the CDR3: TGTGCCAGCAGTTGGGGTTCCTACGAGCAGTACTTC. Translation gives CASSWGSYEQYF. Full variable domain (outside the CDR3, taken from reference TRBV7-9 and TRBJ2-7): DTGVSQNPRHKITKRGQNVTFRCDPISEHNRLYWYRQTLGQGPEFLTYFQNEAQLEKSRLLSDRFSAERPKGSFSTLEIQRTEQGDSAMYLCASSWGSYEQYFGPGTRLTVT.

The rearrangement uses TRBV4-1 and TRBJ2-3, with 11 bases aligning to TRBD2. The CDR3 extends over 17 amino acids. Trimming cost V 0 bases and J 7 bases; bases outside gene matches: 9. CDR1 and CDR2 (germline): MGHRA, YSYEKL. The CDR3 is CASSQESSGGLLHTQYF. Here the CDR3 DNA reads TGCGCCAGCAGCCAAGAATCTAGCGGGGGGCTCCTGCATACGCAGTATTTT.

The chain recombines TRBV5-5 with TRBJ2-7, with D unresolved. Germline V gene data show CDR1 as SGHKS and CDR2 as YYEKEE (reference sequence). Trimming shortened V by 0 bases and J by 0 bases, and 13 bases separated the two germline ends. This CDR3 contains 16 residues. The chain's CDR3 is CASSLGAAQSSYEQYF. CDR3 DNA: TGTGCCAGCAGCTTGGGGGCAGCCCAAAGCTCCTACGAGCAGTACTTC.

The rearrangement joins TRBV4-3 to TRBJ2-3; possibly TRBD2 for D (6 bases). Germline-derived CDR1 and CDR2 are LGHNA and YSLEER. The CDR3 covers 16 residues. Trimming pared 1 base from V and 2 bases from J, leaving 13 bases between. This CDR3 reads CASSQAIWTNTDTQYF. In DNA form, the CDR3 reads TGCGCCAGCAGCCAAGCCATTTGGACTAACACAGATACGCAGTATTTT.

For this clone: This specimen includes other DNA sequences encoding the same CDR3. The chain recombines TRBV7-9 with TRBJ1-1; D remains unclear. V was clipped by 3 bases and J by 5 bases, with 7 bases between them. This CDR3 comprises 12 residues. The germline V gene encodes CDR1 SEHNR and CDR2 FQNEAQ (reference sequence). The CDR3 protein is CASSFEGTEAFF. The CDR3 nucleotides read TGTGCCAGCAGCTTTGAGGGAACTGAAGCTTTCTTT.

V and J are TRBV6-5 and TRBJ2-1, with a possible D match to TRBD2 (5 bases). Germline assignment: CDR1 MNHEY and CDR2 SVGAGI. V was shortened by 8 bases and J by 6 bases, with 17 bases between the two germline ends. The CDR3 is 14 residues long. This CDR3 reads CASGILEGPNEQFF. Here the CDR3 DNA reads TGTGCCAGCGGCATTCTTGAGGGCCCCAATGAGCAGTTCTTC.

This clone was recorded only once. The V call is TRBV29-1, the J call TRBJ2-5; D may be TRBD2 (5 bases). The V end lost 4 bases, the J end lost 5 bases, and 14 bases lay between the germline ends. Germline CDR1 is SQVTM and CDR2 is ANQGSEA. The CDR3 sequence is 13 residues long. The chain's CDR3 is CSVVSGKDETQYF. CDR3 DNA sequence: TGCAGCGTTGTGTCGGGGAAGGACGAGACCCAGTACTTC.

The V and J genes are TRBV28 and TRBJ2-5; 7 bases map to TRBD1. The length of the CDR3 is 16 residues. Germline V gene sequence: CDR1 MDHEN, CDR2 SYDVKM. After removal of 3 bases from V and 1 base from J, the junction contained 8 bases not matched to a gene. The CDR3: CASSFFPDRAQETQYF. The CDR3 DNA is TGTGCCAGCAGTTTCTTTCCTGACAGGGCCCAAGAGACCCAGTACTTC.

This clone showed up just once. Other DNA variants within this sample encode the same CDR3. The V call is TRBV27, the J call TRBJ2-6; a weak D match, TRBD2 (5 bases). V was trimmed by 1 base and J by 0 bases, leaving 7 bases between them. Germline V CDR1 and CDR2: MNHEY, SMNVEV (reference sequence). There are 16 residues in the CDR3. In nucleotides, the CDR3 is TGTGCCAGCAGTTTATTGGGAGTCTCTGGGGCCAACGTCCTGACTTTC. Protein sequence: CASSLLGVSGANVLTF. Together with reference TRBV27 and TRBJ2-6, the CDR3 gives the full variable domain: EAQVTQNPRYLITVTGKKLTVTCSQNMNHEYMSWYRQDPGLGLRQIYYSMNVEVTDKGDVPEGYKVSRKEKRNFPLILESPSPNQTSLYFCASSLLGVSGANVLTFGAGSRLTVL.

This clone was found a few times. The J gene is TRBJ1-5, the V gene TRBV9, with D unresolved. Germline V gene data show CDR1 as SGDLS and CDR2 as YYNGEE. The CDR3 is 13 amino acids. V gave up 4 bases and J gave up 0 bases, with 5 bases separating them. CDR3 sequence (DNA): TGTGCCAGCAGCCCGGATAGCAATCAGCCCCAGCATTTT. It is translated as CASSPDSNQPQHF.

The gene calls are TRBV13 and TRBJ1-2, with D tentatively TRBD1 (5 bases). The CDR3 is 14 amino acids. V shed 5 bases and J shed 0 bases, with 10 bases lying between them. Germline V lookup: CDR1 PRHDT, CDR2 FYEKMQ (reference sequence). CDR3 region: CASSAGIANYGYTF. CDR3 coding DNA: TGTGCCAGCAGCGCAGGGATCGCTAACTATGGCTACACCTTC.

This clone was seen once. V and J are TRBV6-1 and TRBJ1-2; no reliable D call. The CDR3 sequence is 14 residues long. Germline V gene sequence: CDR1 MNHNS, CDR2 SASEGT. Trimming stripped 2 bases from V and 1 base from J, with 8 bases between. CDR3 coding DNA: TGTGCCAGCAGTGAAATCGCATTTAACTATGGCTACACCTTC. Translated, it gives CASSEIAFNYGYTF.

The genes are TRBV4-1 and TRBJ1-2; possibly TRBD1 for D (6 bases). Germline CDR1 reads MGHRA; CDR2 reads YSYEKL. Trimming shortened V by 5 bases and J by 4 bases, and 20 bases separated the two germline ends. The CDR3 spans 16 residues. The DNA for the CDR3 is TGCGCCAGCAGCGGGCGAACGGGACACGACGGCTATGGCTACACCTTC. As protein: CASSGRTGHDGYGYTF.